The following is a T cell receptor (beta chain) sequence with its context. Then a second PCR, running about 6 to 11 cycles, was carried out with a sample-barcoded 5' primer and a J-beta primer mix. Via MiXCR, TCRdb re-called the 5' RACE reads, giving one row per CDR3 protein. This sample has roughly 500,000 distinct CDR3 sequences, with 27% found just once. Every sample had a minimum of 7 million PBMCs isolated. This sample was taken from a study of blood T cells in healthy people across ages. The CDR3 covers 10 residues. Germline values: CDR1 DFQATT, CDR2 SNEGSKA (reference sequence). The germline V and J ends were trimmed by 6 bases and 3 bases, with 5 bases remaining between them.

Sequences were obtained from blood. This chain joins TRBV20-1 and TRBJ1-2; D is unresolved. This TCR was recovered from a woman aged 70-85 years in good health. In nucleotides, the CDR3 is TGCAGTGCCTCCGACTATGGCTACACCTTC. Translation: CSASDYGYTF.